This passage covers 3 T cell receptor beta chains from one sample sequenced in a study of T cell repertoires in cytomegalovirus infection. TCRdb itself ran the reads through MiXCR, one entry per CDR3 protein. This sample yields over 300,000 distinct CDR3 sequences, of which around a sixth are seen a single time; more than 10% belongs to the top ten. Sample: PBMCs. These receptors came from a human donor in good health (CMV status not recorded). Some clones in this sample may be carry-over from other donors' samples.

In its sample, this clonotype was seen a few times. The V call is TRBV14, the J call TRBJ2-1, with D hard to call. Germline V gene sequence: CDR1 SGHDN, CDR2 FVKESK. The CDR3 consists of 15 residues. V lost 5 bases and J 2 bases, leaving 13 bases between the germline ends. CDR3 DNA: TGTGCCAGCAGCTCTGTCGTCAGAACCTACAATGAGCAGTTCTTC. This encodes CASSSVVRTYNEQFF.

The CDR3 here is CASSEVFGAQHF. The DNA for the CDR3 is TGTGCCAGCAGTGAAGTCTTCGGGGCCCAGCATTTT. The V call is TRBV2, the J call TRBJ1-5; D is unclear. Trimming removed 1 base from V and 11 bases from J, with 9 bases in between. CDR3 size: 12 residues. Germline values: CDR1 SNHLY, CDR2 FYNNEI.

This clonotype showed up many times. The chain has TRBV25-1 and TRBJ2-1; TRBD2 matches 7 bases. Unmatched junction bases numbered 6, after V lost 3 bases and J lost 7 bases. The V gene's germline CDR1 is MGHDK and CDR2 SYGVNS. This CDR3 spans 14 amino acids. The chain's CDR3 is CASSEAGLRNEQFF. The CDR3 DNA is TGTGCCAGCAGTGAGGCGGGACTACGTAATGAGCAGTTCTTC.